Given below is one TCR beta chain in context. Its antigen is not identified. Running of the assay took place at deep level. Sequencing used immunoSEQ multiplex PCR; TCRdb keeps in-frame clones, though not all of them. The sample has a few million clones, approximately 94% seen once. The source of the sample is a study of shared clonotypes between healthy human individuals. V dropped 9 bases and J dropped 1; count of bases not matched to a gene: 7. CDR1 SGHNT and CDR2 YYREEE come from the germline V gene (reference sequence). The CDR3 length is 14 residues. Study-wide results and caveats: Rarefaction revealed incomplete sorted-subset sequencing despite large depth.

The CD4+ fraction was divided into a CD45RA+ naive subset and a CD45RA-negative memory subset. Source material: naive CD4+ T cells sorted from blood. As for subset: CD45RA+ positively selected. J is TRBJ1-1 and V is TRBV5-4; 9 bases are shared with TRBD1. The clonotype originates from a man between 18 and 29 years old in good health. CDR3 in DNA: TGTGCCACGCGGGGACAGGGATCGAACACTGAAGCTTTCTTT. Protein product: CATRGQGSNTEAFF. Complete variable domain (other parts from reference TRBV5-4 and TRBJ1-1): ETGVTQSPTHLIKTRGQQVTLRCSSQSGHNTVSWYQQALGQGPQFIFQYYREEENGRGNFPPRFSGLQFPNYSSELNVNALELDDSALYLCATRGQGSNTEAFFGQGTRLTVV.